This entry describes one T cell receptor beta chain. TCRdb itself ran the RT-PCR reads through MiXCR, one entry per CDR3 protein. The table records about 160,000 distinct CDR3 sequences, about 24% of them present only once. The source of the sample is a study of patients and donors after allogeneic stem cell transplantation. Germline CDR1 reads SGDLS; CDR2 reads YYNGEE. The CDR3 has 16 residues. The V gene lost 1 base and the J gene lost 4 bases, with 14 bases spanning the gap. The gene calls are TRBV9 and TRBJ2-2; D gene uncertain. Sequencing was performed on blood, either unsorted or a sorted T cell fraction (not recorded which). This receptor was identified in a human donor who was either an allogeneic HSCT recipient or a stem cell or donor lymphocyte infusion donor (not recorded which). It is not recorded whose cells these are; they may come from a transplant donor. CDR3 sequence reads: CASSVSRAVRTGELFF. In DNA, the CDR3 is TGTGCCAGCAGCGTAAGTAGGGCAGTACGCACCGGGGAGCTGTTTTTT.